The rows below give T cell receptor beta chains drawn from one sample of a study of technical replicates of blood from a few donors. Libraries were prepared by immunoSEQ multiplex PCR; TCRdb keeps only in-frame clonotypes and omits some of them. The sample gives 60,000 to 80,000 clones, roughly 92% of which show up once; 4.5% to 5% is in the top ten. The specimen was PBMCs. The receptors were gathered from a human donor in good health. Some clones in this sample may be carry-over from other donors' samples. Both conserved end residues are part of each CDR3. The D gene is left open where the match is weak. A row's size may be missing; if present it is once, few, many or a size class.

V: TRBV5-4; J: TRBJ2-6; D: TRBD2; size: -; CDR3: CASSPTPAGGAGANVLTF; DNA: TGTGCCAGCAGCCCCACTCCTGCGGGGGGGGCTGGGGCCAACGTCCTGACTTTC
V: TRBV4-2; J: TRBJ1-4; D: TRBD1; size: -; CDR3: CASSLGQGYEKLFF; DNA: TGTGCCAGCAGCCTGGGACAGGGTTATGAAAAACTGTTTTTT
V: TRBV4-1; J: TRBJ1-1; D: TRBD1; size: -; CDR3: CASSQADRENTEAFF; DNA: TGCGCCAGCAGCCAAGCTGACAGGGAGAACACTGAAGCTTTCTTT
V: TRBV30; J: TRBJ1-1; D: TRBD1; size: -; CDR3: CAWARNRGSEAFF; DNA: TGTGCCTGGGCCCGGAACAGGGGCTCTGAAGCTTTCTTT
V: TRBV29-1; J: TRBJ2-3; D: -; size: -; CDR3: CSCGGPAGDTQYF; DNA: TGCAGCTGCGGAGGGCCGGCAGGAGATACGCAGTATTTT
V: TRBV6-5; J: TRBJ1-5; D: -; size: -; CDR3: CASPRGGAGNQPQHF; DNA: TGTGCCAGCCCCAGGGGAGGGGCAGGCAATCAGCCCCAGCATTTT
V: TRBV2; J: TRBJ1-1; D: -; size: -; CDR3: CASSPRWREAFF; DNA: TGTGCCAGCAGTCCAAGGTGGAGGGAAGCTTTCTTT
V: TRBV2; J: TRBJ2-2; D: TRBD2; size: -; CDR3: CASSGGPSGSISGELFF; DNA: TGTGCCAGCAGTGGGGGGCCTAGCGGGAGTATATCCGGGGAGCTGTTTTTT
V: TRBV21-1; J: TRBJ1-6; D: -; size: many; CDR3: CASSKVADRALYSYNSPLHF; DNA: TGTGCCAGCAGCAAAGTGGCCGACAGGGCCTTATACTCCTATAATTCACCCCTCCACTTT
V: TRBV5-1; J: TRBJ1-2; D: TRBD1; size: -; CDR3: CASSLGDDRDYGYTF; DNA: TGCGCCAGCAGCTTAGGTGACGACAGGGACTATGGCTACACCTTC
V: TRBV5-6; J: TRBJ2-5; D: TRBD2; size: once; CDR3: CASSFLAGGQETQYF; DNA: TGTGCCAGCAGCTTTCTAGCGGGGGGGCAAGAGACCCAGTACTTC
V: TRBV9; J: TRBJ1-3; D: -; size: -; CDR3: CASSRGDNEGNTIYF; DNA: TGTGCCAGCAGCCGAGGAGATAACGAGGGAAACACCATATATTTT
V: TRBV4-2; J: TRBJ1-3; D: TRBD1; size: -; CDR3: CASSQGQGAIGNTIYF; DNA: TGTGCCAGCAGCCAAGGACAGGGGGCGATCGGAAACACCATATATTTT
V: TRBV7-9; J: TRBJ2-3; D: TRBD2; size: -; CDR3: CASSLDRAGGRADTQYF; DNA: TGTGCCAGCAGCTTAGACCGGGCGGGGGGGCGTGCAGATACGCAGTATTTT
V: TRBV18; J: TRBJ1-1; D: -; size: -; CDR3: CASSPNDMNTEAFF; DNA: TGTGCCAGCTCACCAAACGACATGAACACTGAAGCTTTCTTT
V: TRBV18; J: TRBJ2-4; D: TRBD1; size: -; CDR3: CASSPPQTGLNIQYF; DNA: TGTGCCAGCTCACCACCGCAGACAGGGTTAAACATTCAGTACTTC
V: TRBV30; J: TRBJ2-3; D: -; size: -; CDR3: CAWTPGVGGSTDTQYF; DNA: TGTGCCTGGACCCCCGGGGTTGGTGGGAGCACAGATACGCAGTATTTT
V: TRBV5-4; J: TRBJ1-1; D: -; size: -; CDR3: CASSLSVFGEAFF; DNA: TGTGCCAGCAGCTTGAGTGTCTTCGGGGAAGCTTTCTTT
V: TRBV18; J: TRBJ2-3; D: TRBD1; size: -; CDR3: CASSPGQVTDTQYF; DNA: TGTGCCAGCTCACCGGGACAGGTGACAGATACGCAGTATTTT
V: TRBV7-8; J: TRBJ1-1; D: -; size: -; CDR3: CASSLDWGRTEAFF; DNA: TGTGCCAGCAGCTTAGACTGGGGGAGGACTGAAGCTTTCTTT
V: TRBV7-9; J: TRBJ2-3; D: -; size: -; CDR3: CASSRAGLNTDTQYF; DNA: TGTGCCAGCAGCCGCGCTGGACTAAACACAGATACGCAGTATTTT
V: TRBV6-1; J: TRBJ2-3; D: TRBD2; size: -; CDR3: CASSERLAGDTQYF; DNA: TGTGCCAGCAGTGAACGTCTAGCGGGAGATACGCAGTATTTT
V: TRBV4-3; J: TRBJ2-7; D: -; size: -; CDR3: CASSQDYDSSYEQYF; DNA: TGCGCCAGCAGCCAAGATTACGACAGCTCCTACGAGCAGTACTTC
V: TRBV27; J: TRBJ2-7; D: TRBD2; size: -; CDR3: CASSWERGAYEQYF; DNA: TGTGCCAGCAGCTGGGAGCGGGGGGCCTACGAGCAGTACTTC
V: TRBV2; J: TRBJ1-1; D: -; size: few; CDR3: CASRQGPEAFF; DNA: TGTGCCAGCAGACAGGGTCCTGAAGCTTTCTTT
V: TRBV7-2; J: TRBJ1-2; D: TRBD1; size: -; CDR3: CASSQYPGQGFGYTF; DNA: TGTGCCAGCAGCCAGTATCCGGGACAGGGCTTCGGCTACACCTTC
V: TRBV7-8; J: TRBJ1-5; D: TRBD1; size: -; CDR3: CASSPGTGTINQPQHF; DNA: TGTGCCAGCAGCCCAGGGACAGGCACAATCAATCAGCCCCAGCATTTT
V: TRBV5-1; J: TRBJ2-7; D: TRBD2; size: -; CDR3: CASSRDTSEIYEQYF; DNA: TGCGCCAGCAGCAGAGACACTAGCGAGATCTACGAGCAGTACTTC
V: TRBV2; J: TRBJ1-1; D: -; size: -; CDR3: CASSASPYREAFF; DNA: TGTGCCAGCTCCGCCAGCCCATACAGGGAAGCTTTCTTT
V: TRBV9; J: TRBJ2-3; D: -; size: -; CDR3: CASSVWDSRNTQYF; DNA: TGTGCCAGCAGCGTATGGGACTCAAGGAATACGCAGTATTTT
V: TRBV7-2; J: TRBJ1-4; D: -; size: -; CDR3: CASSLGQLSAEKLFF; DNA: TGTGCCAGCAGCTTAGGACAGCTTTCAGCCGAAAAACTGTTTTTT
V: TRBV13; J: TRBJ2-7; D: TRBD2; size: -; CDR3: CASSLGMAGVYEQYF; DNA: TGTGCCAGCAGCTTAGGTATGGCGGGAGTCTACGAGCAGTACTTC
V: TRBV5-1; J: TRBJ2-7; D: TRBD2; size: -; CDR3: CASSFGTSGPYEQYF; DNA: TGCGCCAGCAGCTTTGGGACTAGCGGCCCGTACGAGCAGTACTTC
V: TRBV6-5; J: TRBJ2-4; D: TRBD2; size: -; CDR3: CASSYSGGTAKNIQYF; DNA: TGTGCCAGCAGTTACTCGGGAGGGACGGCCAAAAACATTCAGTACTTC
V: TRBV7-2; J: TRBJ1-5; D: -; size: -; CDR3: CASSSQGREPQHF; DNA: TGTGCCAGCAGCTCCCAGGGGCGAGAGCCCCAGCATTTT
V: TRBV7-9; J: TRBJ2-1; D: -; size: once; CDR3: CASSTSAEQFF; DNA: TGTGCCAGCAGCACCTCCGCGGAGCAGTTCTTC
V: TRBV5-1; J: TRBJ2-7; D: TRBD1; size: -; CDR3: CASSLSTGYEQYF; DNA: TGCGCCAGCAGCCTTTCGACAGGGTACGAGCAGTACTTC
V: TRBV11-2; J: TRBJ2-3; D: TRBD2; size: -; CDR3: CASSLAVAGGTQYF; DNA: TGTGCCAGCAGCTTAGCTGTAGCGGGAGGTACGCAGTATTTT
V: TRBV5-1; J: TRBJ2-1; D: -; size: medium-sized; CDR3: CASSSSGAYNEQFF; DNA: TGCGCCAGCAGCTCCTCGGGAGCGTACAATGAGCAGTTCTTC